The 22 T cell receptor beta chains in this list originate from one sample, sequenced in a study of neurological immune-mediated disorders. MiXCR, run by TCRdb on the 5' RACE reads, gives a single entry per CDR3 protein. The sample shows about 74,000 distinct CDR3 sequences, 4% to 6% of them seen only once. The sample comprised PBMCs. Receptors were obtained from a man aged 18 to 29 with multiple sclerosis.

This clonotype was recorded at least ten times. V usage is TRBV5-1 and J usage is TRBJ2-1; 9 positions agree with TRBD2. V lost 3 bases to trimming and J lost 4 bases; unmatched junction nucleotides: 8. Germline V gene sequence: CDR1 SGHRS, CDR2 YFSETQ. The CDR3 runs 16 residues. The CDR3 is CASSSKAGGVYNEQFF. In nucleotides, the CDR3 is TGCGCCAGCAGCTCTAAGGCGGGAGGGGTATACAATGAGCAGTTCTTC.

This clonotype was observed a handful of times. A single base separates this from a much larger clone, so it may be a read error. The V and J genes are TRBV20-1 and TRBJ1-4, with D tentatively TRBD1 (5 bases). This CDR3 is 15 amino acids long. V shed 4 bases and J shed 4 bases, with 16 bases lying between them. Germline values: CDR1 DFQATT, CDR2 SNEGSKA (reference sequence). The CDR3: CSATLPGKDNEKLFF. Written as DNA, the CDR3 is TGCAGTGCTACCCTACCAGGGAAAGATAATGAAAAACTGTTTTTT.

This clonotype was recorded at least ten times. V gene TRBV20-1 combines with J gene TRBJ1-2; D not certain. Germline V gene sequence: CDR1 DFQATT, CDR2 SNEGSKA (reference sequence). Trimming cost V 3 bases and J 7 bases, with 6 bases left between them. This CDR3 is 10 amino acids long. The CDR3 sequence is CSARGVGYTF. The DNA of the CDR3 is TGCAGTGCTAGGGGAGTTGGCTACACCTTC.

This clonotype occurred a few times. A read error may explain this, as a much larger clone is one base away. The CDR3 coding sequence is TGTGCCAGCAGCTCCGGAAAGGCCACAGATACGCAGTATTTT. Residues: CASSSGKATDTQYF. The chain combines TRBV7-8 with TRBJ2-3; D is ambiguous. Germline CDR1 and CDR2: SGHVS and FQNEAQ. This CDR3 is built from 14 residues. V shed 4 bases and J shed 2 bases, with 10 bases lying between them.

This chain links TRBV5-1 with TRBJ2-5; D uncertain. The CDR3 has 11 residues. Germline lookup yields CDR1 SGHRS and CDR2 YFSETQ. V gave up 5 bases and J gave up 1 base, with 3 bases separating them. In DNA, the CDR3 is TGCGCCAGCAGATTCCAAGAGACCCAGTACTTC. Encoded protein: CASRFQETQYF.

This clonotype was detected a few times. This may be a read error, as it is one base from a much larger clone. The V gene is TRBV29-1, the J gene TRBJ1-4; the match to TRBD1 covers 9 bases. The germline CDR1 and CDR2 sequences are SQVTM and ANQGSEA. The CDR3 length is 14 residues. For the CDR3, the DNA is TGCAGCGTCGGGACAGGGAGAGTAGGTGAAAAACTGCTTTTT. It encodes CSVGTGRVGEKLLF.

With respect to this clonotype: A much larger clone sits a single nucleotide away, making a read error possible. The CDR3 does not close with the conserved phenylalanine or tryptophan, likely indicating a read error. This rearrangement joins TRBV5-5 to TRBJ2-3; 12 bases line up with TRBD2. The CDR3 loop spans 17 amino acids. Per germline, CDR1 SGHKS and CDR2 YYEKEE (reference sequence). V shed 0 bases, J shed 2 bases, and the junction held 4 bases outside the gene matches. The CDR3 DNA sequence: TGTGCCAGCAGCTTGGTTCCTAGCGGGAGGGCCACAGATACGCAGTATCTT. Protein: CASSLVPSGRATDTQYL.

The sample holds many counts of this clonotype. The chain combines TRBV24-1 with TRBJ2-2; D is ambiguous. Trimming pared 5 bases from V and 5 bases from J, leaving 11 bases between. This CDR3 contains 14 residues. In germline, CDR1 is KGHDR, CDR2 SFDVKD. This CDR3 reads CATSAPIWTGELFF. Here the CDR3 DNA reads TGTGCCACCAGTGCCCCAATTTGGACCGGGGAGCTGTTTTTT.

The V and J genes are TRBV12-3 or TRBV12-4 and TRBJ2-2, with D perhaps given as TRBD1 or TRBD2 (5 bases each). CDR3 length: 14 amino acids. The V gene lost 3 bases and the J gene lost 4 bases, with 9 bases spanning the gap. The CDR3 protein is CASSLGVTTGELFF. CDR3 coding DNA: TGTGCCAGCAGTTTGGGGGTAACCACCGGGGAGCTGTTTTTT.

This clonotype was counted many times. This sequence joins TRBV5-1 and TRBJ2-1; 10 bases match TRBD2. Losses at the gene ends were 1 base for V and 9 bases for J; bases not matched to a gene: 10. CDR1 is SGHRS, CDR2 YFSETQ, per germline. This CDR3 contains 16 residues. This CDR3 is CASSLSSGRPSGEQFF. In DNA, the CDR3 is TGCGCCAGCAGCTTGTCTAGCGGGAGACCCTCGGGTGAGCAGTTCTTC.

CDR3 coding DNA: TGTGCCAGCAGTGAAGGGTCACAGGGGGCCGATGAGCAGTTCTTC. Its protein product is CASSEGSQGADEQFF. The gene calls are TRBV6-4 and TRBJ2-1, with 9 positions matching TRBD1. The V gene end was trimmed by 3 bases and the J gene end by 8 bases; junction bases not matched to a gene: 8. The V gene's germline CDR1 is MRHNA and CDR2 SNTAGT. The length of the CDR3 is 15 residues.

This clonotype was seen a few times. It may be a read error: a sequence one base away is much more abundant. V gene TRBV10-3 combines with J gene TRBJ2-5; perhaps TRBD2 as D (5 bases). CDR3 size: 13 residues. The V gene's germline CDR1 is ENHRY and CDR2 SYGVKD. V was trimmed by 7 bases and J by 1 base, leaving 10 bases between them. CDR3 DNA: TGTGCCATCAACCGGGAAGGCCAAGAGACCCAGTACTTC. It specifies CAINREGQETQYF.

Remarks on this clonotype: This may come from a read error, since a much larger clone is one base off. This sequence joins TRBV5-1 and TRBJ2-2; either TRBD1 or TRBD2 may fit D (5 bases each). There are 16 residues in the CDR3. In germline, CDR1 is SGHRS, CDR2 YFSETQ. Trimming stripped 7 bases from V and 4 bases from J, with 20 bases between. As DNA, the CDR3 is TGCGCCAGCCAAGAGGCCGGGGCGACTGGCACCGGGGAGCTGTTTTTT. Translated: CASQEAGATGTGELFF.

Ten or more counts support this clonotype. V and J are TRBV2 and TRBJ2-1, with D possibly being TRBD2 (6 bases). Trimming shortened V by 8 bases and J by 4 bases, and 12 bases separated the two germline ends. The V gene's germline CDR1 is SNHLY and CDR2 FYNNEI. CDR3 size: 13 residues. The DNA for the CDR3 is TGTGCCAGCGCGATAGCGGCATACAATGAGCAGTTCTTC. This codes for CASAIAAYNEQFF.

This clonotype has ten or more counts. This chain joins TRBV5-5 and TRBJ2-5, with a weak D call TRBD2 (6 bases). The CDR3 sequence is 13 residues long. V was shortened by 3 bases and J by 5 bases, with 11 bases between the two germline ends. Germline V gene lookup returns CDR1 SGHKS and CDR2 YYEKEE (reference sequence). The DNA of the CDR3 is TGTGCCAGCAGCTATGGACGGGGGGAGACCCAGTACTTC. It codes for CASSYGRGETQYF.

This clonotype has ten or more counts. The chain has TRBV7-2 and TRBJ2-7; D may be TRBD1 or TRBD2 (5 bases each). Germline V gene lookup returns CDR1 SGHTA and CDR2 FQGNSA. V was clipped by 5 bases and J by 6 bases, with 14 bases between them. The CDR3 spans 13 residues. The chain's CDR3 is CASSGPSGREQYF. In nucleotides, the CDR3 is TGTGCCAGCAGCGGGCCATCGGGGCGCGAGCAGTACTTC.

This clonotype was observed many times. V usage is TRBV20-1 and J usage is TRBJ2-7; TRBD2 aligns across 12 bases. Germline V gene lookup returns CDR1 DFQATT and CDR2 SNEGSKA (reference sequence). V lost 5 bases and J lost 4; bases outside the gene matches: 9. The CDR3 contains 15 residues. The CDR3 region is CSAAAPSGGAYEQYF. CDR3 in DNA: TGCAGTGCTGCTGCCCCTAGCGGGGGGGCTTACGAGCAGTACTTC.

This clonotype was counted many times. This chain joins TRBV12-3 or TRBV12-4 and TRBJ2-1, with D perhaps assigned TRBD1 or TRBD2 (6 bases each). This CDR3 has 15 residues. With 5 bases removed from V and 1 base from J, the gap between germline ends came to 12 bases. The DNA of the CDR3 is TGTGCCAGCAGTCCGCGGGACATGTCCTACAATGAGCAGTTCTTC. Its translation is CASSPRDMSYNEQFF.

This clonotype has ten or more counts. The chain links TRBV6-5 to TRBJ2-7; weak D call: TRBD1 (5 bases). This CDR3 is built from 14 residues. Trimming left V 6 bases short and J 2 bases short, with 14 bases between. CDR1 and CDR2 from the germline V gene are MNHEY and SVGAGI. The CDR3, as DNA: TGTGCCAGCAGGCCTAGACAGAGGACCTACGAGCAGTACTTC. It specifies CASRPRQRTYEQYF.

V is TRBV12-3 or TRBV12-4 and J is TRBJ2-5; D remains unclear. This CDR3 comprises 13 residues. The V end was cut by 5 bases, the J end by 5 bases, with 12 bases between. The CDR3 bases are TGTGCCAGCAGTCCAAGGCGCGGCGAGACCCAGTACTTC. Translated, it gives CASSPRRGETQYF.

Of note for this clonotype: It may be a read error: a sequence one base away is much more abundant. This chain connects TRBV10-3 to TRBJ1-2, with 7 bases fitting TRBD1. This CDR3 has 14 residues. The junction had 12 bases not matched to a gene; V was cut back by 7 bases and J by 7 bases. Germline values: CDR1 ENHRY, CDR2 SYGVKD. The CDR3 nucleotides read TGTGCCATCACCCAGACAAAGGGGGCGGGTGGCTACACCTTC. Its protein is CAITQTKGAGGYTF.

This clonotype was detected many times. V is TRBV20-1 and J is TRBJ1-6, with D perhaps TRBD1 (5 bases). CDR1 DFQATT and CDR2 SNEGSKA come from the germline V gene (reference sequence). The CDR3 consists of 15 residues. The germline V and J ends were trimmed by 5 bases and 1 base, with 12 bases remaining between them. CDR3 in amino acids: CSAAWGGSYNSPLHF. The CDR3 DNA reads TGCAGTGCTGCTTGGGGGGGGTCCTATAATTCACCCCTCCACTTT.